These 7 T cell receptor beta chains came from one sample sequenced in a study of beta chain features in type 1 diabetes. The antigens of these receptors remain unknown. General study findings and limits: TCRB CDR3s from Type 1 diabetes patients were moderately but significantly shorter in all four CD4+ subsets.

Expressed TCRB transcripts were sequenced because the entire RNA isolate underwent reverse transcription. Method: immunoSEQ multiplex PCR; TCRdb's copy keeps in-frame clones and lacks some. The table records about 120,000 clones, roughly 17% of them present only once. Sequenced material: central memory CD4+ T cells from blood. The origin of the receptors is a man younger than 35 with type 1 diabetes.

This clone was counted a few times. The chain has TRBV11-2 and TRBJ2-5, with D possibly matching TRBD2 (5 bases). The V and J ends lost 1 base and 5 bases respectively, with 11 bases between them. CDR3 length: 14 amino acids. Germline V lookup: CDR1 SGHAT, CDR2 FQNNGV. CDR3 loop: CASSLGLQRETQYF. The CDR3 DNA sequence: TGTGCCAGCAGCTTAGGCCTCCAGCGGGAGACCCAGTACTTC.

The genes are TRBV29-1 and TRBJ1-4; 7 nucleotides line up with TRBD1. Trimming at V came to 7 bases and at J to 5 bases, leaving 10 bases not matched to a gene. CDR3 length: 14 residues. The germline gives CDR1 SQVTM, CDR2 ANQGSEA. The CDR3 nucleotides read TGCAGCGCCGCGATGGGACAGTCGAATGAAAAACTGTTTTTT. Protein product: CSAAMGQSNEKLFF. The full variable domain, rest sourced from reference TRBV29-1 and TRBJ1-4, is SAVISQKPSRDICQRGTSLTIQCQVDSQVTMMFWYRQQPGQSLTLIATANQGSEATYESGFVIDKFPISRPNLTFSTLTVSNMSPEDSSIYLCSAAMGQSNEKLFFGSGTQLSVL.

This clone was counted a few times. This chain uses TRBV5-6 with TRBJ2-7; TRBD1 agrees at 8 bases. V dropped 5 bases and J dropped 3; count of bases not matched to a gene: 7. The germline V gene encodes CDR1 SGHDT and CDR2 YYEEEE. CDR3 length equals 14 residues. This CDR3 is CASSRQGPYYEQYF. Written as DNA, the CDR3 is TGTGCCAGCAGTCGACAGGGGCCTTACTACGAGCAGTACTTC.

The sample holds one count of this clone. The chain couples TRBV27 to TRBJ2-1; 10 nucleotides line up with TRBD2. The CDR3 is made up of 15 amino acids. V shed 2 bases and J 7 bases; nucleotides not matched to a gene: 5. Germline V gene sequence: CDR1 MNHEY, CDR2 SMNVEV (reference sequence). Written as DNA, the CDR3 is TGTGCCAGCAGTTTACTAGCGGGGGCGTCGAATGAGCAGTTCTTC. Its translation is CASSLLAGASNEQFF.

This chain connects TRBV28 to TRBJ1-1, with D unresolved. The CDR3 runs to 11 residues. V lost 2 bases to trimming and J lost 5 bases, with 3 bases between them. Per germline, CDR1 MDHEN and CDR2 SYDVKM. The CDR3: CASSLRTEAFF. As DNA, the CDR3 is TGTGCCAGCAGTTTAAGAACTGAAGCTTTCTTT.

This sequence joins TRBV30 and TRBJ2-3, with D perhaps matching TRBD1 or TRBD2 (5 bases each). CDR3 size: 15 residues. V lost 2 bases, J lost 0 bases, and 12 bases lay in between. Germline lookup yields CDR1 GTSNPN and CDR2 SVGIG (reference sequence). The CDR3 region has the DNA TGTGCCTGGAGTTCAGGGAGCCCTAGCACAGATACGCAGTATTTT. This translates into CAWSSGSPSTDTQYF.

The V gene is TRBV4-3, the J gene TRBJ1-2, with 11 nucleotides matching TRBD1. V lost 5 bases to trimming and J lost 8 bases; unmatched junction nucleotides: 7. The CDR3 runs to 14 residues. Germline-derived CDR1 and CDR2 are LGHNA and YSLEER. For the CDR3, the DNA is TGCGCCAGCAGCGACGGACAGGGGGCGGAGGGCTACACCTTC. It specifies CASSDGQGAEGYTF.